This T cell receptor (beta chain) was observed in a study of shared clonotypes between healthy human individuals. Sequenced by immunoSEQ multiplex PCR; TCRdb stores in-frame clones only, minus some. The repertoire holds millions of clones, with 90% to 95% as singletons. This CDR3 comprises 21 residues. CDR1 is LNHNV, CDR2 YYDKDF, per germline (reference sequence). Trimming stripped 1 base from V and 11 bases from J, with 33 bases between. The receptor's source is a man aged 18 to 29 in good health. The material sequenced was naive CD4+ T cells sorted from blood. Described subset: CD45RA+ positively selected. The J gene is TRBJ1-6, the V gene TRBV15; D gene unclear. The CDR3 spells CATSRGGIKNAYGELRAPLHF. The CDR3, as DNA: TGTGCCACCAGCAGAGGAGGGATTAAAAATGCATACGGGGAATTGAGGGCACCCCTCCACTTT.